This T cell receptor beta chain was recovered during a study of a mutant IDH1 vaccine in newly diagnosed glioma. Study overall: There were eight vaccinations for patients, given in weeks 1, 3, 5, 7, 11, 15, 19 and 23.

The time point: week 5, during vaccination. The study gave 300 ug of mutant IDH1 20-mer peptide per vaccine dose, with topical imiquimod. New WHO grade 3 or 4 astrocytomas that were IDH1-mutant and ATRX-lost occurred in the donors. Germline assignment: CDR1 SGDLS and CDR2 YYNGEE. The CDR3 spans 15 residues. The V end lost 0 bases, the J end lost 1 base, and 8 bases lay between the germline ends. With regard to this clone: What it binds is not known.

Data came from immunoSEQ multiplex PCR; TCRdb stores just in-frame clones and leaves some out. The table records tens of thousands of clones, approximately 80% of them present only once. The material sequenced was PBMCs, taken from a glioma patient whose treatment included an IDH1 peptide vaccine. The chain carries TRBV9 and TRBJ1-5; a weak D match, TRBD1 (6 bases). This clonotype was obtained from a man aged 35-49 years with glioma. Some clones in this sample may be carry-over from other donors' samples. CDR3 bases: TGTGCCAGCAGCGTAGGGGGGCGGAGCAATCAGCCCCAGCATTTT. Amino acid sequence: CASSVGGRSNQPQHF. Full variable domain (remainder filled in from reference TRBV9 and TRBJ1-5): DSGVTQTPKHLITATGQRVTLRCSPRSGDLSVYWYQQSLDQGLQFLIQYYNGEERAKGNILERFSAQQFPDLHSELNLSSLELGDSALYFCASSVGGRSNQPQHFGDGTRLSIL.